Given below is one T cell receptor beta chain in context. This clonotype was recorded a few times. Its antigen is still unknown. No base qualities exist here, and no much larger clone lies one base off it. This specimen comes from a study of blood T cells in healthy people across ages (dated by TCRdb to the mid-2010s). Study-wide context: In model experiments, template switching captured roughly one uniquely barcoded TCR beta cDNA molecule for every two T cells. Using deep sequencing normalized with unique cDNA molecular identifiers, the study measured how TCR beta repertoire diversity changes with age. The donors were divided into four age groups: young (average around 15 years), middle-aged (almost 40), aged (approximately 62) and long-lived (around 87). To avoid experimental bias, donors of different ages were distributed randomly across sequencing lanes. The study analyzed two additional independent replicas of 1 million unique cDNA reads from the same blood draw for two donors, one aged 18 to 30 and one aged 80 or older.

Donors were about 36 systemically healthy Caucasian individuals from Russia aged roughly 6 to 90 years. Each donor gave roughly 9.5 milliliters of peripheral blood, collected into EDTA-treated Vacutainer tubes. PBMCs were isolated by Ficoll-Paque density-gradient centrifugation, with at least 6.5 million obtained per sample. Total RNA, at least 6 micrograms per sample, was extracted from PBMCs with Trizol reagent. The percentages of naive CD45RAhigh/CD27high T cells were determined by flow cytometry on a PBMC aliquot from every donor. Trimming takes 6 bases from V and 7 bases from J, and the germline ends sit 22 bases apart. Spanning cysteine to phenylalanine, the CDR3 consists of 16 amino acids. The retained sequence is limited to the CDR3, 48 bases, with the frame set at the first base. CDR1 and CDR2, looked up from the germline V gene, are ENHRY and SYGVKD. Paper-wide results and their limitations: Compared with the aged group, the long-lived group had more naive CD4+ T cells, fewer expanded clones and increased TCR diversity, suggesting age selection. Estimates of total diversity from one million sequenced T cells were regarded as lower bounds and underestimates. Since profiling was done on bulk unsorted PBMCs, naive and antigen-experienced compartments could not be conclusively compared. Donor CMV infection status was unknown, potentially confounding age-related changes in expanded clonotypes. Observed TCR beta diversity per million T cells fell roughly linearly with age, and a significant reduction was already apparent by age around 40. Observed TCR beta diversity correlated strongly with the percentage of naive T cells measured by flow cytometry.

Libraries were made using 5' RACE. Sequencer: Illumina HiSeq 2500. A second 7 to 11 cycle PCR used a sample-barcoded 5' primer and a J-beta primer mix. A unique molecular identifier was introduced onto each TCR beta cDNA molecule by a template-switch 5' adaptor carrying 12 random nucleotides. At least 2.5 million CDR3-containing paired-end reads were obtained from each sample. The Mint cDNA synthesis kit, primed by a TRBC-specific oligonucleotide, was used to synthesize first-strand cDNA from all RNA. After uracil-DNA glycosylase treatment, a first 18-cycle PCR used universal primers M1SS and BC2_uni_R on all cDNA. The paper's processing steps were these. For normalization, 1 million high-quality reads, each with a distinct molecular identifier, were randomly selected from each sample. Reads with shared molecular identifiers were discarded instead of being binned into consensus sequences. MiTCR, set to a Q25 quality threshold and the strictest error-elimination algorithm, was used for CDR3 identification, clonotype clustering and error correction. A nonparametric unseen species model using Euler transformation provided a lower-bound estimate of total TCR beta diversity. TCRdb reworked the public reads: Q25 trimming with fastp, MiXCR clone assembly, productive beta chains retained. CDR3 protein sequences are deduplicated, and each keeps its most common genes and DNA. The V and J calls here are based on TCRdb, not the publication. Present in this sample are 1.4 million to 1.5 million distinct CDR3 sequences, approximately 40% of which were seen just once. Of the sample, around 8% falls within the top ten clones.

Sequencing was done on a sample of blood. The sequence derives from a woman between 18 and 29 years old in good health. Here the chain combines TRBV10-3 and TRBJ1-5, with the identity of the D gene unclear. The CDR3 sequence is CAISPKSTLTVQPQHF. The DNA sequence reads TGTGCCATCAGCCCAAAGAGTACACTCACGGTACAGCCCCAGCATTTT.